This TCR beta chain came from a study of blood T cell repertoires in COVID-19. Study-wide context: Some COVID-19 samples were acute and others convalescent; all came from the United States, Italy and Spain. T cells, B-cell-depleted T cells, or PBMCs supplied cDNA or gDNA.

How the authors handled the data: Amplification of reference gene primers was used by the study to estimate nucleated cell counts. TCRdb's copy holds only in-frame clones and misses some; the assay was immunoSEQ multiplex PCR. That table furnishes V, J and clone size, whereas the DNA furnished D and trimming. The sample holds about 230,000 clones; roughly 84% are singletons and the top ten take 7.4%. CDR1 and CDR2 (germline): SGHNT, YENEEA. The CDR3 is 17 amino acids. Losses at the gene ends were 1 base for V and 3 bases for J; bases not matched to a gene: 3. Sample: peripheral blood. This sequence was found in a woman in her 50s with acute or convalescent COVID-19. The chain recombines TRBV11-3 with TRBJ2-3; TRBD2 matches at 14 bases. The CDR3 here is CASSLGGLAGVTDTQYF. The DNA for the CDR3 is TGTGCCAGCAGCTTAGGGGGACTAGCGGGGGTTACAGATACGCAGTATTTT.